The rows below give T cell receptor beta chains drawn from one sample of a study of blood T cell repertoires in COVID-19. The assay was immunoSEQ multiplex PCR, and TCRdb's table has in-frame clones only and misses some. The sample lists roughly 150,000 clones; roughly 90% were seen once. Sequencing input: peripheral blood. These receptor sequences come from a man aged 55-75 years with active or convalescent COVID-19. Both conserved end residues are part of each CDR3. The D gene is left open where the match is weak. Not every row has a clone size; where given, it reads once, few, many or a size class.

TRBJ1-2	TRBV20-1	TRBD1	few	CSASKLDRVNYGYTF	TGCAGTGCTAGTAAATTGGACAGGGTTAACTATGGCTACACCTTC
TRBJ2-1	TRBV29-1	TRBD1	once	CSAYRQGDNEQFF	TGCAGCGCTTACCGACAGGGAGATAATGAGCAGTTCTTC
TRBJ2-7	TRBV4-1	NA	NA	CASSPWGGGAIYEQYF	TGCGCCAGCAGCCCATGGGGGGGCGGGGCAATCTACGAGCAGTACTTC
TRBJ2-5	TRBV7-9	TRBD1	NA	CASSLVGTGASGTQYF	TGTGCCAGCAGCTTAGTCGGGACAGGGGCCTCTGGGACCCAGTACTTC
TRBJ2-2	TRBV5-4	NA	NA	CASSLSRGAGTGELFF	TGTGCCAGCAGCTTGTCACGGGGGGCCGGCACCGGGGAGCTGTTTTTT
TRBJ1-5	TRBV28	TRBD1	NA	CASSTRQGLRQPQHF	TGTGCCAGCAGTACCCGACAGGGTTTACGGCAGCCCCAGCATTTT
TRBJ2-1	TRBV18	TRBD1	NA	CASSPPGTGVLDEQFF	TGTGCCAGCTCACCACCCGGGACAGGGGTTCTCGATGAGCAGTTCTTC
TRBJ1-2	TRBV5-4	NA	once	CASTREGVGRYGYTF	TGTGCCAGCACCCGCGAGGGGGTAGGGCGCTATGGCTACACCTTC
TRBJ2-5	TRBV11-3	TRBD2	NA	CASSLAGTSGSMTQYF	TGTGCCAGCAGCTTGGCCGGGACTAGCGGATCCATGACCCAGTACTTC
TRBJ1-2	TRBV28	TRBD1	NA	CASSLGQGAIYGYTF	TGTGCCAGCAGTTTGGGACAGGGGGCGATCTATGGCTACACCTTC
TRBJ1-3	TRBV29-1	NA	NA	CSVDPGGGNTIYF	TGCAGCGTTGACCCGGGGGGTGGAAACACCATATATTTT
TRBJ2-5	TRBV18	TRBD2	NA	CASSPPSGRVAETQYF	TGTGCCAGCTCACCACCAAGCGGGAGGGTCGCAGAGACCCAGTACTTC
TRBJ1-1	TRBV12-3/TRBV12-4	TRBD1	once	CASNRDSLEAFF	TGTGCCAGCAACCGGGACAGCCTTGAAGCTTTCTTT
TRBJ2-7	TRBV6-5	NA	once	CASSYSKTGQGEQYF	TGTGCCAGCAGTTACTCAAAAACGGGTCAGGGCGAGCAGTACTTC
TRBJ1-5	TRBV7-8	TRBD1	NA	CASSLEGAQPQHF	TGTGCCAGCAGCTTAGAGGGGGCTCAGCCCCAGCATTTT
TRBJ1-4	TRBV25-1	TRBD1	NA	CASSTGTANEKLFF	TGTGCCAGCAGTACCGGGACAGCCAATGAAAAACTGTTTTTT
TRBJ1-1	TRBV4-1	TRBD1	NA	CASSHLLPRDRDNTEAFF	TGCGCCAGCAGCCATTTACTTCCCCGGGACAGGGATAACACTGAAGCTTTCTTT
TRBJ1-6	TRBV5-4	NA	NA	CASSSGSPNSPLHF	TGTGCCAGCAGCTCAGGGTCCCCTAATTCACCCCTCCACTTT
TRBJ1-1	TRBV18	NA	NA	CASSPPGLGYTEAFF	TGTGCCAGCTCACCACCCGGCCTAGGTTACACTGAAGCTTTCTTT
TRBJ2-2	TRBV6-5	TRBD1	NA	CASSLTGGSTGELFF	TGTGCCAGCAGTTTAACAGGGGGTTCAACCGGGGAGCTGTTTTTT
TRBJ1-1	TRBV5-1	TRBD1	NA	CASSLEGTGSFTLVDGTEAFF	TGCGCCAGCAGCTTGGAGGGGACAGGCTCTTTCACCCTAGTCGATGGCACTGAAGCTTTCTTT
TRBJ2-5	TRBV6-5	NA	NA	CATRQWTAETQYF	TGTGCCACTCGACAATGGACAGCGGAGACCCAGTACTTC
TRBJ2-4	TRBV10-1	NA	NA	CASSGGSPGGIQYF	TGCGCCAGCAGTGGCGGGTCACCTGGCGGCATTCAGTACTTC